This T cell receptor (beta chain) was obtained from a study of blood T cell repertoires in COVID-19. For the study at large: COVID-19 samples, acute and convalescent, were from the United States, Italy and Spain. T cells, B-cell-depleted T cells, or PBMCs supplied cDNA or gDNA.

Some clones are missing from TCRdb's copy, which holds only in-frame ones; the method was immunoSEQ multiplex PCR. The sample carries some 220,000 clones, 80% recorded once. This CDR3 has 14 residues. The germline V gene encodes CDR1 SGHRS and CDR2 YFSETQ. V was trimmed by 2 bases and J by 3 bases, leaving 11 bases between them. The chain couples TRBV5-1 to TRBJ2-5; tentative D call: TRBD2 (5 bases). Sequences were obtained from peripheral blood. The sequence was obtained from a human donor in a cohort sampled during active COVID-19. The CDR3 sequence: CASSFAGKKETQYF. CDR3 DNA sequence: TGCGCCAGCAGCTTTGCGGGCAAAAAAGAGACCCAGTACTTC. Filled out from reference TRBV5-1 and TRBJ2-5, the complete variable domain reads KAGVTQTPRYLIKTRGQQVTLSCSPISGHRSVSWYQQTPGQGLQFLFEYFSETQRNKGNFPGRFSGRQFSNSRSEMNVSTLELGDSALYLCASSFAGKKETQYFGPGTRLLVL.